Each of the 22 T cell receptor beta chains below was sequenced from the same sample in a study of tumor-infiltrating lymphocytes in primary liver carcinoma. Without any cell sorting, about 19-31 mg of bulk tissue yielded co-extracted RNA and DNA. A primer matching the constant region was used to make TCR beta cDNA from approximately 500 ng of total RNA. It was through three nested multiplex PCR rounds of slightly modified ARM-PCR that TCR beta libraries arose. Researchers ran the first two PCR rounds for roughly 11 cycles each with TRBV1-TRBV30 forward primers and a C-beta reverse primer. One entry per CDR3 protein, called by TCRdb with MiXCR from the multiplex PCR reads. The sample lists about 92,000 distinct CDR3 sequences; about 70% were seen once. The sequencing sample was made of tumor-adjacent normal liver tissue. Every receptor here comes from a man aged 40-55 years with primary liver carcinoma and hepatitis B virus infection.

To note about this clonotype: The junction departs from germline at one end; a sequencing error may be responsible. The chain couples TRBV6-6 to TRBJ1-3; D call uncertain. Germline CDR1 MNHNY, CDR2 SVGAGI (reference sequence). The CDR3 has 16 amino acids. The CDR3: CASSYPDGSSGNAIYF. The CDR3 bases are TGTGCCAGCAGTTACCCTGACGGTAGCTCTGGAAACGCCATATATTTT.

The rearrangement joins TRBV29-1 to TRBJ2-2, with 8 bases fitting TRBD1. The ends lost 8 bases at V and 10 bases at J; junction bases unmatched: 3. This CDR3 has 10 residues. Germline V lookup: CDR1 SQVTM, CDR2 ANQGSEA. In DNA form, the CDR3 reads TGCAGCATGGGACAGGTGGAGCTGTTTTTT. Protein product: CSMGQVELFF.

To note about this clonotype: One end of the junction is discordant with germline, which a read error may explain. V is TRBV2 and J is TRBJ2-4; D is possibly TRBD2 (6 bases). The CDR3 spans 15 residues. CDR1 and CDR2 from the germline V gene are SNHLY and FYNNEI. CDR3 in amino acids: CASTSVILAKNVQYF. The CDR3 region has the DNA TGTGCCAGCACCTCAGTAATACTAGCCAAAAACGTTCAGTACTTC.

The genes are TRBV11-2 and TRBJ1-2, with D maybe TRBD1 (6 bases). CDR3 length equals 14 residues. In germline, CDR1 is SGHAT, CDR2 FQNNGV. The germline V and J ends were trimmed by 10 bases and 3 bases, with 18 bases remaining between them. The CDR3 sequence is CATFGGGRDYGYTF. The CDR3 coding sequence is TGTGCCACCTTCGGGGGGGGGCGAGACTATGGCTACACCTTC.

Of note for this clonotype: Relative to the germline gene, one junction end is altered; a read error may explain this. The V gene is TRBV11-2, the J gene TRBJ2-7; D is unresolved. CDR1 SGHAT and CDR2 FQNNGV come from the germline V gene. CDR3 length: 14 residues. The CDR3 protein is CAGSLTDTAYEKYF. The CDR3 nucleotides read TGTGCCGGCAGCTTAACTGACACTGCCTACGAGAAATACTTC.

This clonotype appeared a single time. At one of its ends the junction is not consistent with the germline gene, which may arise from a read error. The CDR3: CASSQAYREGYSEQFF. The CDR3 bases are TGCGCCAGCAGCCAAGCCTATAGGGAAGGGTACAGTGAGCAGTTCTTC. The chain joins TRBV4-1 to TRBJ2-1, with D hard to call. CDR1 is MGHRA, CDR2 YSYEKL, per germline. CDR3 size: 16 residues.

Ten or more counts support this clonotype. This chain connects TRBV29-1 to TRBJ2-1, with 9 bases identical to TRBD2. After removal of 3 bases from V and 14 bases from J, the junction contained 17 bases not matched to a gene. The CDR3 spans 15 residues. Germline CDR1 reads SQVTM; CDR2 reads ANQGSEA. The CDR3 sequence is CSVDLIRTSEKEKFF. The CDR3 coding sequence is TGCAGCGTTGATTTGATCCGGACTAGCGAGAAGGAAAAGTTCTTC.

Concerning this clonotype itself: One end of the junction varies from germline; a read error may be responsible. This chain uses TRBV11-2 with TRBJ1-2; the D gene is possibly TRBD1 (5 bases). Germline values: CDR1 SGHAT, CDR2 FQNNGV. The CDR3 sequence is 14 residues long. In DNA form, the CDR3 reads TGTGCCAGCTTCGGGGGTGGGCGAGGCTATGGCTACGCCTTC. Its translation: CASFGGGRGYGYAF.

This clonotype appeared a few times. J is TRBJ2-1 and V is TRBV20-1, with D possibly matching TRBD2 (5 bases). Per germline, CDR1 DFQATT and CDR2 SNEGSKA (reference sequence). V was shortened by 0 bases and J by 9 bases, with 12 bases between the two germline ends. The length of the CDR3 is 13 residues. The CDR3 DNA is TGCAGTGCTAGAGAAGGACTTCGGGGTGAGCAGTTCTTC. This sequence encodes CSAREGLRGEQFF.

This clonotype is medium-sized by share. The rearrangement links TRBV4-2 to TRBJ2-2, with 8 bases lining up with TRBD1. V was clipped by 6 bases and J by 7 bases; unmatched bases: 4. The CDR3 length is 13 residues. Germline V gene lookup returns CDR1 LGHNA and CDR2 YNFKEQ. CDR3: CASRTGAGGELFF. The DNA for the CDR3 is TGTGCCAGCAGGACAGGGGCGGGCGGGGAGCTGTTTTTT.

As concerns this clonotype: A much bigger clone sits one base away, suggesting this may be a read error. The rearrangement joins TRBV12-3 or TRBV12-4 to TRBJ1-5, with D possibly matching TRBD1 (5 bases). The CDR3 loop spans 16 amino acids. V lost 6 bases and J lost 4, with 19 bases in between. CDR3: CASRSTNEGRNQPQHF. CDR3 DNA: TGTGCCAGCAGAAGTACCAATGAGGGGCGGAATCAGCCCCAGCATTTT.

For this clonotype: This may arise from a read error, as a much more abundant clone is one base away. V gene TRBV12-3 or TRBV12-4 combines with J gene TRBJ2-1; 12 positions agree with TRBD1. The CDR3 sequence is 19 residues long. Written as DNA, the CDR3 is TGTGCCAGCAGCCCGCCGGGACAGGGGGCCCTTTACTCCTACAATGAGCAGCTCTTC. Protein sequence: CASSPPGQGALYSYNEQLF.

A remark on this clonotype: The CDR3 end shows no conserved phenylalanine or tryptophan, and so a read error is likely. The chain recombines TRBV6-6 with TRBJ2-7; D gene ambiguous. Germline V lookup: CDR1 MNHNY, CDR2 SVGAGI (reference sequence). The CDR3 length is 14 residues. The CDR3 sequence: CVSSYTGGAYEQYL. The DNA for the CDR3 is TGTGTCAGCAGTTACACCGGCGGTGCCTACGAGCAGTACTTG.

To note about this clonotype: A read error is possible here, since a much larger clone lies one base away. The chain has TRBV6-5 and TRBJ1-6, with no clear D. CDR1 is MNHEY, CDR2 SVGAGI, per germline. There are 16 residues in the CDR3. The CDR3 DNA reads as TGTACCAGCAAGAAAGTGTTGAGCTCCTATAATTCACCCCTCCACTTT. It is translated as CTSKKVLSSYNSPLHF.

A word on this clonotype: The CDR3 ends on some other residue instead of the conserved phenylalanine or tryptophan, so this is likely a read error. The chain carries TRBV11-2 and TRBJ1-1; D remains unclear. The CDR3 is made up of 13 amino acids. Deletions cut 4 bases from V and 1 base from J, with 7 bases between. CDR1 is SGHAT, CDR2 FQNNGV, per germline. CDR3 amino acids: CASSYNTNTEAFI. CDR3 in DNA: TGTGCCAGCAGCTATAACACGAACACTGAAGCTTTCATT.

In the case of this clonotype: The junction shows a germline mismatch at one end, possibly a read error. The J gene is TRBJ1-5, the V gene TRBV11-2; a possible D gene is TRBD1 (5 bases). This CDR3 has 13 residues. Looked up from germline, CDR1 is SGHAT and CDR2 is FQNNGV. Here the CDR3 DNA reads TGTGCCAGCTCTACAGGCATCAATAAGCCCCAGCATTTT. Its protein product is CASSTGINKPQHF.

V is TRBV11-2 and J is TRBJ2-1, with D possibly being TRBD2 (6 bases). The CDR3 covers 16 residues. The V gene's germline CDR1 is SGHAT and CDR2 FQNNGV. Deletions cut 5 bases from V and 8 bases from J, with 22 bases between. The CDR3: CASSTHPSGRIYEQFF. The DNA of the CDR3 is TGTGCCAGCAGCACGCACCCCAGTGGGAGGATCTATGAGCAGTTCTTC.

The V and J genes are TRBV6-4 and TRBJ2-7, with no clear D. Germline CDR1 is MRHNA and CDR2 is SNTAGT. This CDR3 contains 8 residues. The V end lost 6 bases, the J end lost 13 bases, and 7 bases lay between the germline ends. CDR3 amino acids: CASRNVYF. CDR3 coding DNA: TGTGCCAGCAGGAACGTATACTTC.

This clonotype came up many times. As DNA, the CDR3 is TGTGCCAGCAGCCAAGGATGGGATACGCAGTATTTT. It specifies CASSQGWDTQYF. The chain couples TRBV7-9 to TRBJ2-3; D not resolved. The CDR3 is 12 amino acids. V was pared by 5 bases and J by 6 bases, with 9 bases between. Germline V gives CDR1 SEHNR, CDR2 FQNEAQ (reference sequence).

As to this clonotype: The junction departs from germline at one end; a sequencing error may be responsible. The rearrangement joins TRBV11-2 to TRBJ2-5; D uncertain. CDR3 size: 14 residues. From germline, CDR1 is SGHAT and CDR2 FQNNGV. The CDR3 sequence: CASSYILHQETQYF. CDR3 in DNA: TGTGCCAGCAGTTACATACTGCATCAAGAGACCCAATACTTC.

The chain has TRBV24-1 and TRBJ2-1; D is uncertain. CDR3 length: 12 residues. V was shortened by 8 bases and J by 7 bases, with 11 bases between the two germline ends. Per germline, CDR1 KGHDR and CDR2 SFDVKD. Here the CDR3 reads CATNVGTNEQFF. In DNA, the CDR3 is TGTGCCACCAATGTCGGCACAAATGAGCAGTTCTTC.

The chain is built from TRBV11-2 and TRBJ2-1; 9 nucleotides line up with TRBD2. CDR1 is SGHAT and CDR2 is FQNNGV in the germline V gene. CDR3 length: 19 amino acids. The CDR3 loop is CPNSHLAGVGVRTSNEQFF. The DNA for the CDR3 is TGTCCCAACAGCCATTTAGCGGGAGTAGGGGTTCGCACGAGCAATGAGCAGTTCTTC. Together with reference TRBV11-2 and TRBJ2-1, the CDR3 gives the full variable domain: EAGVAQSPRYKIIEKRQSVAFWCNPISGHATLYWYQQILGQGPKLLIQFQNNGVVDDSQLPKDRFSAERLKGVDSTLKIQPAKLEDSAVYLCPNSHLAGVGVRTSNEQFFGPGTRLTVL.